These 8 T cell receptor beta chains came from one sample sequenced in a study of blood T cell repertoires in COVID-19. Sequencing was performed with immunoSEQ multiplex PCR; in TCRdb, only in-frame clones are kept and a portion is missing. This sample has some 220,000 clones; 83% occur once, and the top ten carry around 5.2%. Sequencing was performed on peripheral blood. The source of these receptors is a human donor in a cohort sampled during active COVID-19.

The chain has TRBV28 and TRBJ2-7, with 9 positions matching TRBD1. The germline V gene has CDR1 MDHEN and CDR2 SYDVKM. The CDR3 is made up of 15 amino acids. Trimming at V came to 1 base and at J to 1 base, leaving 2 bases not matched to a gene. The DNA of the CDR3 is TGTGCCAGCAGTTTATCGGGACAGGGATCCTACGAGCAGTACTTC. The encoded protein is CASSLSGQGSYEQYF. The full variable domain, in which reference TRBV28 and TRBJ2-7 provide the parts outside the CDR3, is DVKVTQSSRYLVKRTGEKVFLECVQDMDHENMFWYRQDPGLGLRLIYFSYDVKMKEKGDIPEGYSVSREKKERFSLILESASTNQTSMYLCASSLSGQGSYEQYFGPGTRLTVT.

The chain joins TRBV28 to TRBJ2-4; D is ambiguous. Trimming left V 7 bases short and J 2 bases short, with 6 bases between. The germline V gene encodes CDR1 MDHEN and CDR2 SYDVKM. The CDR3 covers 12 residues. CDR3 sequence (DNA): TGTGCCAGCAAGCCCTCCAAAAACATTCAGTACTTC. It translates to CASKPSKNIQYF.

This clone was counted a single time. V usage is TRBV7-3 and J usage is TRBJ2-2; 8 nucleotides line up with TRBD1. CDR1 is SGHTA and CDR2 is FQGTGA in the germline V gene. The CDR3 sequence is 16 residues long. Germline trimming cut 5 bases from V and 6 bases from J; bases unmatched to any gene: 11. This chain's CDR3 is CASSPNAQGVSGELFF. In DNA form, the CDR3 reads TGTGCCAGCAGCCCGAACGCACAGGGGGTATCCGGGGAGCTGTTTTTT.

The CDR3 region has the DNA TGCGCCAGCAGCCGCCAAGGACAGGGAGGTTATGGCTACACCTTC. Encoded protein: CASSRQGQGGYGYTF. The V call is TRBV4-1, the J call TRBJ1-2; TRBD1 matches 8 bases. V shed 4 bases and J 5 bases; nucleotides not matched to a gene: 9. Germline CDR1 and CDR2: MGHRA and YSYEKL. This CDR3 spans 15 amino acids.

V usage is TRBV9 and J usage is TRBJ1-4; D is possibly TRBD1 (6 bases). Germline V lookup: CDR1 SGDLS, CDR2 YYNGEE. V was trimmed by 3 bases and J by 6 bases, leaving 12 bases between them. The CDR3 has 14 amino acids. The CDR3 region has the DNA TGTGCCAGCAGCGACGGGACAAGGGATGAAAAACTGTTTTTT. Protein: CASSDGTRDEKLFF.

The chain couples TRBV5-1 to TRBJ1-6; D might be TRBD1 (5 bases). Germline-derived CDR1 and CDR2 are SGHRS and YFSETQ. The CDR3 runs 15 residues. V was cut by 3 bases and J by 10 bases, with 17 bases left in between. The CDR3 loop reads CASSSGGGRQSPLHF. In nucleotides, the CDR3 is TGCGCCAGCAGCTCCGGGGGGGGTCGGCAATCACCCCTCCACTTT. The full variable domain, completed using reference TRBV5-1 and TRBJ1-6, is KAGVTQTPRYLIKTRGQQVTLSCSPISGHRSVSWYQQTPGQGLQFLFEYFSETQRNKGNFPGRFSGRQFSNSRSEMNVSTLELGDSALYLCASSSGGGRQSPLHFGNGTRLTVT.

This clone has just one count. The chain employs TRBV24-1 and TRBJ2-2; D possibly corresponds to TRBD2 (6 bases). The V end lost 6 bases, the J end lost 7 bases, and 20 bases lay between the germline ends. Germline-derived CDR1 and CDR2 are KGHDR and SFDVKD. This CDR3 has 16 amino acids. CDR3 residues: CATSPGRRSVDGELFF. CDR3 in DNA: TGTGCCACCAGTCCCGGGAGAAGGTCGGTCGACGGGGAGCTGTTTTTT.

The chain carries TRBV28 and TRBJ1-2, with 10 bases aligning to TRBD1. V was clipped by 5 bases and J by 8 bases; unmatched bases: 8. The CDR3 has 14 amino acids. CDR1 is MDHEN and CDR2 is SYDVKM in the germline V gene. As DNA, the CDR3 is TGTGCCAGCAGTGAGGGACAGGGGAAACGAGGCTACACCTTC. This translates into CASSEGQGKRGYTF.